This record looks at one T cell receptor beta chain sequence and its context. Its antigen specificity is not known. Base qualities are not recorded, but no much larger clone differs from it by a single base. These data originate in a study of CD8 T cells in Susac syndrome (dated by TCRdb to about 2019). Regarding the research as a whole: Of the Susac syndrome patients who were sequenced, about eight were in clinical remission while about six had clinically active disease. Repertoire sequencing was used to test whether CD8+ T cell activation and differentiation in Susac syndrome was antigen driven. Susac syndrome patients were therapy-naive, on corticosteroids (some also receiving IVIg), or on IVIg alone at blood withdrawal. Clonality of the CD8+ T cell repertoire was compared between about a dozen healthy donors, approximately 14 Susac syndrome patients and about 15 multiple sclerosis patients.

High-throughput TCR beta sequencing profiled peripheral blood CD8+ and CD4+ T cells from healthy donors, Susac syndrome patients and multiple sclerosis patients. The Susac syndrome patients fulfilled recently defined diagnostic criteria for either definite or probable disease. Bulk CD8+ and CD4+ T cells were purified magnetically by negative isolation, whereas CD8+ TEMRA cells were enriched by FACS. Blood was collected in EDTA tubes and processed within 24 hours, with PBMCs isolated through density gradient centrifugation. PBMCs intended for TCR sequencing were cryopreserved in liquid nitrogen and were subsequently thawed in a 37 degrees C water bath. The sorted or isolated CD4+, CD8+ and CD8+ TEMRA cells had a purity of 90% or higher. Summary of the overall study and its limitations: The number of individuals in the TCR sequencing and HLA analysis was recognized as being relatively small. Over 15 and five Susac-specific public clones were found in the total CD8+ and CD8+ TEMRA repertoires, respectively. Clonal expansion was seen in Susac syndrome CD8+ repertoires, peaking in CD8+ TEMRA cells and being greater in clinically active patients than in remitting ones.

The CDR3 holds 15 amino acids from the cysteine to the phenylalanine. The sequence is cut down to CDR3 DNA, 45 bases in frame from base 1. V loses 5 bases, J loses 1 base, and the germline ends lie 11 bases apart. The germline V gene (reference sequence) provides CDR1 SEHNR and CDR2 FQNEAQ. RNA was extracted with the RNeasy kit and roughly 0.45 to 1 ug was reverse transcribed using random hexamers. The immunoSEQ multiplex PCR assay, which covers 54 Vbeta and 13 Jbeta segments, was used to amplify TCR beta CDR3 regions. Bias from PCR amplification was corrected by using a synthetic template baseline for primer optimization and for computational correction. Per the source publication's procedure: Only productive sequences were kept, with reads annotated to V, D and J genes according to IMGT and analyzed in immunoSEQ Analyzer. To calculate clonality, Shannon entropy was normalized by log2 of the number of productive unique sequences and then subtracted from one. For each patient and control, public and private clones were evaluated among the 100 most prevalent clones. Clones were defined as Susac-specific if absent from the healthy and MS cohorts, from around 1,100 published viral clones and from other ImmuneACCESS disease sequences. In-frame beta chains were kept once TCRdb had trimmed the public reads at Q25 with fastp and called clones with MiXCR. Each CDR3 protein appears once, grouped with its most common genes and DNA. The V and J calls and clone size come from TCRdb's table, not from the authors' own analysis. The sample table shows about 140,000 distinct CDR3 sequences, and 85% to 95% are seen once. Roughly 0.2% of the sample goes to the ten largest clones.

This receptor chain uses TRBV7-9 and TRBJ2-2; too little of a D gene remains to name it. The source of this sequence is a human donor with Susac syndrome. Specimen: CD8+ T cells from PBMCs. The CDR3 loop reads CASSHFGGNTGELFF. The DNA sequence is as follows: TGTGCCAGCAGCCATTTCGGTGGGAACACCGGGGAGCTGTTTTTT.